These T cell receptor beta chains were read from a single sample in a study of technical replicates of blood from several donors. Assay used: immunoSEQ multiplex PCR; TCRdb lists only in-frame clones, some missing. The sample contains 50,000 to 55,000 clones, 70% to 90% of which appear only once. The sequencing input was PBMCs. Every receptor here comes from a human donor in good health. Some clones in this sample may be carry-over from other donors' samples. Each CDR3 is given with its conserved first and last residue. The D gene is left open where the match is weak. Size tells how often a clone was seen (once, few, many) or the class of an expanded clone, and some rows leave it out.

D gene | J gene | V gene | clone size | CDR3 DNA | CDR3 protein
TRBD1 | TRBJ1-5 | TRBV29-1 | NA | TGCAGCGTTACGGACAGGGGCAATCAGCCCCAGCATTTT | CSVTDRGNQPQHF
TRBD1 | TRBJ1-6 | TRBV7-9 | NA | TGTGCCAGCAGCTTGGGACAGCAGAATTCACCCCTCCACTTT | CASSLGQQNSPLHF
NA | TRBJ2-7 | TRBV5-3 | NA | TGTGCCAGAAGCTTCCGAAGGGGCCTCAACTACGAGCAGTACTTC | CARSFRRGLNYEQYF
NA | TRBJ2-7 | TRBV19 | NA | TGTGCCAGTACCTTTAAAGGGACTGACACCTACGAGCAGTACTTC | CASTFKGTDTYEQYF
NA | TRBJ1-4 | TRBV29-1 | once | TGCAGCGCTGTAGATGGGGGCTTTACTATTTTT | CSAVDGGFTIF
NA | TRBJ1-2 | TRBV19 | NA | TGTGCCAGTAGTATATCCATCAACTATGGCTACACCTTC | CASSISINYGYTF
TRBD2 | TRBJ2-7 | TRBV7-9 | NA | TGTGCCAGCAGCTCAGAGACTAGCGGCGAGCAGTACTTC | CASSSETSGEQYF
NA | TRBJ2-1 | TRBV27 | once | TGTGCCAGCAGTTTACAGGGGCCATACAATGAGCAGTTCTTC | CASSLQGPYNEQFF
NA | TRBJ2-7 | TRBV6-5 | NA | TGTGCCAGCAGTTACTCAGTGACAGGACCCTACGAGCAGTACTTC | CASSYSVTGPYEQYF
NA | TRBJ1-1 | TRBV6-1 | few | TGTGCCAGCAGCGAACTCCCGGTTACTTTGAACACTGAAGCTTTCTTT | CASSELPVTLNTEAFF
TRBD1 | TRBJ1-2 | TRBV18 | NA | TGTGCCAGCACCGGACAGGACAACTATGGCTACACCTTC | CASTGQDNYGYTF
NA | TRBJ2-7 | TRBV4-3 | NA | TGCGCCAGCAGCCCAGGGGCTGGTACGTACGAGCAGTACTTC | CASSPGAGTYEQYF
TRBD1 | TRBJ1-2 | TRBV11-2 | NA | TGTGCCAGCAGCCATAGACAGGGCGGCTACACCTTC | CASSHRQGGYTF
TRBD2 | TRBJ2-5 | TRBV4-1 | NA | TGCGCCAGCAGTCAAAGGGGACTAGCGGGAGGGGGGCCATGGGAGACCCAGTACTTC | CASSQRGLAGGGPWETQYF
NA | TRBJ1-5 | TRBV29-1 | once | TGCAGCGTCCTCCCAGGGTTCAATCAGCCCCAGCATTTT | CSVLPGFNQPQHF
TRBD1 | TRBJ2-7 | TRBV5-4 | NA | TGTGCCAGCAGCATGGACAGGGAATCCTACGAGCAGTACTTC | CASSMDRESYEQYF
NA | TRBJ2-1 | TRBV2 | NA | TGTGCCAGCAGGTGGTCTGGAGGGGCCTACAATGAGCAGTTCTTC | CASRWSGGAYNEQFF
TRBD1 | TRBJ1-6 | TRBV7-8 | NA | TGTGCCAGCAGCCGGGACAGGAATAATTCACCCCTCCACTTT | CASSRDRNNSPLHF
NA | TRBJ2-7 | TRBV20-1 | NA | TGCAGTGCTACCGCAGGGGAGGAGCAGTACTTC | CSATAGEEQYF
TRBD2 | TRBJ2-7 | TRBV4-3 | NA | TGCGCCAGCAGCCACCAGCGGGGGGGCTACGAGCAGTACTTC | CASSHQRGGYEQYF
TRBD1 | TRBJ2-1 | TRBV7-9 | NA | TGTGCCAGCAGCCCTGGGACAGAGTCCTACAATGAGCAGTTCTTC | CASSPGTESYNEQFF
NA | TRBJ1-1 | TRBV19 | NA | TGTGCCAGTAGTGAGGACAGAGACACTGAAGCTTTCTTT | CASSEDRDTEAFF
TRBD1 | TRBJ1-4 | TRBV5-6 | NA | TGTGCCAGCAGCCGGGACAGGGTGGATGAAAAACTGTTTTTT | CASSRDRVDEKLFF
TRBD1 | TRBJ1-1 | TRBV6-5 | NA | TGTGCCAGCAGTCCGGGGACAGGGACGAACACTGAAGCTTTCTTT | CASSPGTGTNTEAFF